This TCR beta chain was identified in a study of control samples from healthy donors and cancer patients. Clones were sequenced by immunoSEQ multiplex PCR, and TCRdb holds only the in-frame ones, with some missing. The sample holds some 130,000 clones; around nine tenths are singletons and the top ten take 2% to 3%. V lost 4 bases, J lost 4 bases, and 6 bases stayed unmatched. The CDR3 covers 13 residues. Germline V gives CDR1 GTSNPN, CDR2 SVGIG (reference sequence). Sequenced sample: blood. The rearrangement uses TRBV30 and TRBJ2-5, with TRBD1 matching 7 bases. The receptor comes from a middle-aged man in good health. DNA of the CDR3: TGTGCCTGGAAAATAGGGGGCGGAGAGACCCAGTACTTC. It is translated as CAWKIGGGETQYF.